These T cell receptor beta chains were read from a single sample in a study of radiotherapy plus CTLA-4 blockade in lung cancer. This table comes from immunoSEQ multiplex PCR, and its TCRdb copy is limited to in-frame clones, with some not included. The sample consists of approximately 50,000 clones, around nine tenths of them appearing once. Specimen: peripheral blood, collected from a patient treated with radiotherapy plus ipilimumab. Every receptor here comes from a human donor with non-small cell lung cancer that progressed on radiotherapy plus ipilimumab. Some clones in this sample may be carry-over from other donors' samples. Both conserved end residues are part of each CDR3. Each record gives: D gene, V gene, clone size, J gene, CDR3 DNA, CDR3 protein. The D gene is left open where the match is weak. Part of the rows lack a size; the others show once, few, many or a class for expanded clones.

NA	TRBV7-2	NA	TRBJ1-4	TGTGCCAGCAGCCGGGGAGGGTCTCAGGAAAAACTGTTTTTT	CASSRGGSQEKLFF
NA	TRBV7-9	NA	TRBJ2-2	TGTGCCAGCAGCGAACAATCCGGGGAGCTGTTTTTT	CASSEQSGELFF
TRBD2	TRBV9	NA	TRBJ2-1	TGTGCCAGCAGCCCGTTAAACGGACTAGTCGTTAATGAGCAGTTCTTC	CASSPLNGLVVNEQFF
TRBD2	TRBV5-4	NA	TRBJ2-3	TGTGCCAGCAGCTTTGGGACTAGGGACGGAGATACGCAGTATTTT	CASSFGTRDGDTQYF
TRBD2	TRBV5-1	NA	TRBJ2-3	TGCGCCAGCAGCATCGGGACGGGAGGGGATACGCAGTATTTT	CASSIGTGGDTQYF
TRBD2	TRBV4-2	NA	TRBJ2-7	TGTGCCAGCAGCCCCAACCCGGGACTAGCCGCCTACGAGCAGTACTTC	CASSPNPGLAAYEQYF
NA	TRBV29-1	NA	TRBJ2-1	TGCAGCGGCAACAGGGGACTAGCCTACAATGAGCAGTTCTTC	CSGNRGLAYNEQFF
TRBD2	TRBV7-6	NA	TRBJ2-2	TGTGCCAGCAGCCAACTTAGCGGGGGGAACACCGGGGAGCTGTTTTTT	CASSQLSGGNTGELFF
TRBD1	TRBV19	NA	TRBJ2-4	TGTGCCAGTAGCTACAGGGGGGCCAAAAACATTCAGTACTTC	CASSYRGAKNIQYF
TRBD2	TRBV12-5	NA	TRBJ2-3	TGTGCTAGTGGTTTGGCGACTAGCGGGGGGGCTTCAGATACGCAGTATTTT	CASGLATSGGASDTQYF
TRBD1	TRBV14	NA	TRBJ1-2	TGTGCCAGCAGCCCCCCCGACAGGGGATATGGCTACACCTTC	CASSPPDRGYGYTF
NA	TRBV28	NA	TRBJ2-1	TGTGCCAGCACACTGCAGGTTTCAGGGACATACAATGAGCAGTTCTTC	CASTLQVSGTYNEQFF
TRBD1	TRBV5-8	NA	TRBJ1-1	TGTGCCAGCAGACTTCCCGCCGGGACAGCGAACACTGAAGCTTTCTTT	CASRLPAGTANTEAFF
NA	TRBV2	NA	TRBJ2-1	TGTGCCTTTGTTCGGGGCTCCTACAATGAGCAGTTCTTC	CAFVRGSYNEQFF
NA	TRBV29-1	NA	TRBJ2-7	TGCAGCACACAGGGTCCGTATCGGGGGGTTTGGAACGAGCAGTACTTC	CSTQGPYRGVWNEQYF
NA	TRBV7-2	NA	TRBJ2-7	TGTGCCAGCAGCTTAGCGCAACAGGGTAGCGAGCAGTACTTC	CASSLAQQGSEQYF
TRBD1	TRBV5-6	NA	TRBJ1-2	TGTGCCAGCAGAAGGACAGGGGGACGTTATGGCTACACCTTC	CASRRTGGRYGYTF
NA	TRBV11-3	NA	TRBJ2-1	TGTGCCAGCAGCGCAGGGAATGAGCAGTTCTTC	CASSAGNEQFF
TRBD1	TRBV16	few	TRBJ1-1	TGTGCCAGCAGCCCTAGGACAGGGGCAAACACTGAAGCTTTCTTT	CASSPRTGANTEAFF
NA	TRBV7-2	NA	TRBJ2-7	TGTGCCAGCAGCTTAGACCGAGGGCCTGGGGTCGAGCAGTACTTC	CASSLDRGPGVEQYF
NA	TRBV30	NA	TRBJ2-3	TGTGCCTCGCTGACAGGCAGGAGAAGCACAGATACGCAGTATTTT	CASLTGRRSTDTQYF
NA	TRBV4-2	NA	TRBJ2-5	TGTGCCAGCAGCCATTCTTCCCCGGACAGTCAAGAGACCCAGTACTTC	CASSHSSPDSQETQYF
TRBD2	TRBV5-1	NA	TRBJ2-1	TGCGCCAGCACCCCAAGCGGGAGTGTAGGCAATGAGCAGTTCTTC	CASTPSGSVGNEQFF
NA	TRBV5-1	NA	TRBJ1-5	TGCGCCAGCAGCTTGACGGGGAGCAATCAGCCCCAGCATTTT	CASSLTGSNQPQHF
TRBD1	TRBV5-1	NA	TRBJ1-4	TGCGCCAGCAGCACGACAGGGGTCGAGGATGAAAAACTGTTTTTT	CASSTTGVEDEKLFF
TRBD2	TRBV6-1	NA	TRBJ2-1	TGTGCCAGCAGTGAAAGCCGGGGACTAGCGGGATACAATGAGCAGTTCTTC	CASSESRGLAGYNEQFF
NA	TRBV4-3	few	TRBJ2-2	TGCGCCAGCAGCCAAGGCGCGGCCGGGGAGCTGTTTTTT	CASSQGAAGELFF
TRBD1	TRBV18	NA	TRBJ1-5	TGTGCCAGCTCGACGGGACAGCATAATCAGCCCCAGCATTTT	CASSTGQHNQPQHF
NA	TRBV6-4	NA	TRBJ1-1	TGTGCCAGCAGTTCCTCGGACATAAATGGCGCTGAAGCTTTCTTT	CASSSSDINGAEAFF
NA	TRBV7-9	NA	TRBJ1-4	TGTGCCAGCAGTTCCTCGGGGGGTGAAAAACTGTTTTTT	CASSSSGGEKLFF